The rows below give T cell receptor beta chains drawn from one sample of a study of blood T cell repertoires in COVID-19. Here immunoSEQ multiplex PCR was the method, and the copy in TCRdb shows in-frame clones only, minus some. The sample has just under 40,000 clones, about 82% seen once. The sequencing sample was made of peripheral blood. These receptors came from a human donor in a cohort sampled during active COVID-19. Both conserved end residues are part of each CDR3. The order of the fields is V gene, J gene, D gene, CDR3 length, CDR3 DNA, CDR3 protein. A D gene is named only where the DNA matches it firmly.

V gene: TRBV19
J gene: TRBJ1-4
D gene: TRBD1
CDR3 length: 15
CDR3 DNA: TGTGCCAGTAGCCTGACAGGGGCAACTAATGAAAAACTGTTTTTT
CDR3 protein: CASSLTGATNEKLFF

V gene: TRBV19
J gene: TRBJ1-4
D gene: .
CDR3 length: 15
CDR3 DNA: TGTGCCAGTAGTATTGATTTTCGGGGGGGTGAAAAACTGTTTTTT
CDR3 protein: CASSIDFRGGEKLFF

V gene: TRBV3-1/TRBV3-2
J gene: TRBJ2-3
D gene: TRBD2
CDR3 length: 16
CDR3 DNA: TGTGCCAGCAGCACCTCCTCTAGCGGAGGCACAGATACGCAGTATTTT
CDR3 protein: CASSTSSSGGTDTQYF

V gene: TRBV27
J gene: TRBJ1-1
D gene: .
CDR3 length: 13
CDR3 DNA: TGTGCCAGCAGTTTTTCCGGGAACACTGAAGCTTTCTTT
CDR3 protein: CASSFSGNTEAFF

V gene: TRBV27
J gene: TRBJ1-4
D gene: .
CDR3 length: 14
CDR3 DNA: TGTGCCAGCAAGGGTGACGGGGGGGATGAAAAACTGTTTTTT
CDR3 protein: CASKGDGGDEKLFF

V gene: TRBV27
J gene: TRBJ2-2
D gene: .
CDR3 length: 15
CDR3 DNA: TGTGCCAGCAGTTTCGCCGCCTCAGGCACCGGGGAGCTGTTTTTT
CDR3 protein: CASSFAASGTGELFF

V gene: TRBV5-1
J gene: TRBJ2-5
D gene: TRBD2
CDR3 length: 15
CDR3 DNA: TGCGCCAGCAGCTACGGGGGGGCGGACGGAGAGACCCAGTACTTC
CDR3 protein: CASSYGGADGETQYF

V gene: TRBV11-3
J gene: TRBJ2-5
D gene: .
CDR3 length: 14
CDR3 DNA: TGTGCCAGCAGCTTCGGGGGTGATCGGAAGACCCAGTACTTC
CDR3 protein: CASSFGGDRKTQYF

V gene: TRBV18
J gene: TRBJ1-1
D gene: .
CDR3 length: 17
CDR3 DNA: TGTGCCAGCTCACCACGGTGGCAGGGTAGTCCCAACACTGAAGCTTTCTTT
CDR3 protein: CASSPRWQGSPNTEAFF

V gene: TRBV11-3
J gene: TRBJ2-2
D gene: TRBD1
CDR3 length: 14
CDR3 DNA: TGTGCCAGCAGCACAGGGGCAGCCTCCGGGGAGCTGTTTTTT
CDR3 protein: CASSTGAASGELFF

V gene: TRBV2
J gene: TRBJ2-3
D gene: .
CDR3 length: 18
CDR3 DNA: TGTGCCAGCAGTCCCCTCCCGCGAGTGGGCGGGGGCACAGATACGCAGTATTTT
CDR3 protein: CASSPLPRVGGGTDTQYF

V gene: TRBV19
J gene: TRBJ1-3
D gene: .
CDR3 length: 14
CDR3 DNA: TGTGCCAGTAGTACTACGGTCTCTGGAAACACCATATATTTT
CDR3 protein: CASSTTVSGNTIYF

V gene: TRBV19
J gene: TRBJ1-2
D gene: TRBD1
CDR3 length: 14
CDR3 DNA: TGTGCCAGTAGTCCTCAGGACAGGGTCTATGGCTACACCTTC
CDR3 protein: CASSPQDRVYGYTF

V gene: TRBV18
J gene: TRBJ1-5
D gene: .
CDR3 length: 15
CDR3 DNA: TGTGCCAGCTCACCCGCCGGAGGGGGCAATCAGCCCCAGCATTTT
CDR3 protein: CASSPAGGGNQPQHF

V gene: TRBV7-3
J gene: TRBJ2-5
D gene: .
CDR3 length: 13
CDR3 DNA: TGTGCCAGCGGAAACAGGGTCGGGGAGACCCAGTACTTC
CDR3 protein: CASGNRVGETQYF